This T cell receptor (beta chain) was captured by sequencing in a study of T cell responses to AZD1222 COVID-19 vaccine. General study results and limits: Targeting of unmutated variant regions was reportedly seen in nearly half of spike-specific TCRs.

As for this clone: Antigen: not known.

The data were produced by immunoSEQ multiplex PCR, yet TCRdb's version contains in-frame clones alone and is incomplete. The sample includes 90,000 to 130,000 clones, 70% to 90% of them seen just once. The germline CDR1 and CDR2 sequences are SGHAT and FQNNGV. This CDR3 spans 12 amino acids. The germline V and J ends were trimmed by 5 bases and 3 bases, with 7 bases remaining between them. The sample was peripheral blood, taken 28 days after the second AZD1222 dose. The rearrangement joins TRBV11-2 to TRBJ1-2; the D gene is possibly TRBD1 (5 bases). The clonotype originates from an adult who received the AZD1222 COVID-19 vaccine. DNA for the CDR3: TGTGCCAGCAGCCGCAGGGACTATGGCTACACCTTC. Its protein product is CASSRRDYGYTF.